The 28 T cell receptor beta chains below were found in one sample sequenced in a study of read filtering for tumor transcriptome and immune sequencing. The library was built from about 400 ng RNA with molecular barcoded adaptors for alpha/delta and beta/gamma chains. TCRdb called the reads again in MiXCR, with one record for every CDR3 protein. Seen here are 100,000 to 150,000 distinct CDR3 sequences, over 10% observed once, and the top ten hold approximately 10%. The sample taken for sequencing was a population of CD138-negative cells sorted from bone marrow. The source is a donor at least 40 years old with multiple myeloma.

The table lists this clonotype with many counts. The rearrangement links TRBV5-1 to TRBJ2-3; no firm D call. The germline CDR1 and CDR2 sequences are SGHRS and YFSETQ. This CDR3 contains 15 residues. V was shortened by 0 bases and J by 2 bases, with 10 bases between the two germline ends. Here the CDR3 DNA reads TGCGCCAGCAGCTTGGCCGCCAGATCCACAGATACGCAGTATTTT. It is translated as CASSLAARSTDTQYF.

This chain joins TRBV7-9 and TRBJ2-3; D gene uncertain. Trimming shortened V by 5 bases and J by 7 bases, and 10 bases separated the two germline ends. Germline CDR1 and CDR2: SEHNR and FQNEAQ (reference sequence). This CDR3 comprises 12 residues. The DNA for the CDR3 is TGTGCCAGCAGCCCGGATGGGTATACGCAGTATTTT. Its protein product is CASSPDGYTQYF. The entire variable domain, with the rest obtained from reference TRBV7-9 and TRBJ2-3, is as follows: DTGVSQNPRHKITKRGQNVTFRCDPISEHNRLYWYRQTLGQGPEFLTYFQNEAQLEKSRLLSDRFSAERPKGSFSTLEIQRTEQGDSAMYLCASSPDGYTQYFGPGTRLTVL.

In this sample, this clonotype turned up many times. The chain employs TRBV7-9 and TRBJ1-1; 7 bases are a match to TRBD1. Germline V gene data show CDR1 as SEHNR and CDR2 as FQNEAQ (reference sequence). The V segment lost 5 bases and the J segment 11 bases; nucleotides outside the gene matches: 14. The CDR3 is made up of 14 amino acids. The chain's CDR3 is CASSQDRHVTSAFF. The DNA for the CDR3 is TGTGCCAGCAGCCAGGACAGGCACGTTACGAGTGCTTTCTTT.

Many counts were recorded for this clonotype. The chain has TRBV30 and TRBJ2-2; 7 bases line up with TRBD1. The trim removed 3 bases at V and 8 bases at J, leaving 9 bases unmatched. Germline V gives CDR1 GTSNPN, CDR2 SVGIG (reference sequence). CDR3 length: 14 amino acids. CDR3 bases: TGTGCCTGGAGAAGAGCAGGGGGTCTAGGGGAGCTGTTTTTT. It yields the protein CAWRRAGGLGELFF. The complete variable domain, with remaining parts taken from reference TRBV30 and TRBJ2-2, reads SQTIHQWPATLVQPVGSPLSLECTVEGTSNPNLYWYRQAAGRGLQLLFYSVGIGQISSEVPQNLSASRPQDRQFILSSKKLLLSDSGFYLCAWRRAGGLGELFFGEGSRLTVL.

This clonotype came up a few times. The DNA for the CDR3 is TGTGCCAGTAGACGGGTGGAACAAGAGACCCAGTACTTC. Its translation: CASRRVEQETQYF. V and J are TRBV19 and TRBJ2-5; D is undetermined. V was clipped by 6 bases and J by 2 bases, with 10 bases between them. There are 13 residues in the CDR3. The V gene's germline CDR1 is LNHDA and CDR2 SQIVND (reference sequence).

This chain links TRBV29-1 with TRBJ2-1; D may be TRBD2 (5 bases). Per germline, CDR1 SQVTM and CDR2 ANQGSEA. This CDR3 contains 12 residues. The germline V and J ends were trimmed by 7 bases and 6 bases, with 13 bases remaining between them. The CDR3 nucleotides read TGCAGCGGGAGGCCCAGTCTCAATGAGCAGTTCTTC. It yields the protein CSGRPSLNEQFF.

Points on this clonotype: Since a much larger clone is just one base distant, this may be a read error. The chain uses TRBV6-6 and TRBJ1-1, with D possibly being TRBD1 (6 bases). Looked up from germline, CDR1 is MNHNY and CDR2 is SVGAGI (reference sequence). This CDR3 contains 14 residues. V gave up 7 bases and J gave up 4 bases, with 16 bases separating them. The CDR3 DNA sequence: TGTGCCAGCACCAGGACAGACTCGAGCACTGAAGCTTTCTTT. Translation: CASTRTDSSTEAFF.

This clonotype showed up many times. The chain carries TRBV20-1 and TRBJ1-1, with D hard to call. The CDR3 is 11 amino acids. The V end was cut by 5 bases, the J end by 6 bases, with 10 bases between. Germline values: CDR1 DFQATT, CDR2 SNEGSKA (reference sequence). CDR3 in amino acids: CSAGRNAEAFF. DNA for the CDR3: TGCAGTGCTGGCCGTAATGCTGAAGCTTTCTTT.

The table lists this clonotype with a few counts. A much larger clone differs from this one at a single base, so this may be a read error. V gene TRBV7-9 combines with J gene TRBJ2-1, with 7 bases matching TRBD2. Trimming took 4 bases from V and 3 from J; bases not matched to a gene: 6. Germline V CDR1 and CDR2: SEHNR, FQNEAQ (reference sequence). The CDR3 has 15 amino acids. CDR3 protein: CASSSQTSFYNEQFF. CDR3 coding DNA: TGTGCCAGCAGCTCTCAGACTAGCTTCTACAATGAGCAGTTCTTC.

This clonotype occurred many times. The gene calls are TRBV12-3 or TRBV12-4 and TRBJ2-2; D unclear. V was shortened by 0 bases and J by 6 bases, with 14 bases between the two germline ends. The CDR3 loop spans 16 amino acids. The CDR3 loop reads CASSLAVSAIPGELFF. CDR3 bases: TGTGCCAGCAGTTTAGCAGTGTCAGCCATCCCCGGGGAGCTGTTTTTT.

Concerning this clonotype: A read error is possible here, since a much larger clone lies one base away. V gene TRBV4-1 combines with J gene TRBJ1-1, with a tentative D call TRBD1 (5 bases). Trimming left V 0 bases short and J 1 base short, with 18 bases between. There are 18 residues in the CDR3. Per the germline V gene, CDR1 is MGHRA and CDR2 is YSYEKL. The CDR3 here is CASSQEHGMGGSNTEAFF. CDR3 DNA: TGCGCCAGCAGCCAAGAACACGGAATGGGGGGTTCGAACACTGAAGCTTTCTTT.

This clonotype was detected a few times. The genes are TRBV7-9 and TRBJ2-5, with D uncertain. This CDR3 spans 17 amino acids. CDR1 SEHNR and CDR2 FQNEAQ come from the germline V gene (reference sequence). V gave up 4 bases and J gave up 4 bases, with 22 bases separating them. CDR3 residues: CASSSSIGWAARETQYF. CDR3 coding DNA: TGTGCCAGCAGCTCGTCTATAGGGTGGGCGGCTAGAGAGACCCAGTACTTC.

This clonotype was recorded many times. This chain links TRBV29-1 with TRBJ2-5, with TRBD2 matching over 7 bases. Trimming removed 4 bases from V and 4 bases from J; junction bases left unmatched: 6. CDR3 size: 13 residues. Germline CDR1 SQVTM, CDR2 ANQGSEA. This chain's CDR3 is CSVVAAGSETQYF. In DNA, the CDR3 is TGCAGCGTTGTTGCAGCGGGATCAGAGACCCAGTACTTC.

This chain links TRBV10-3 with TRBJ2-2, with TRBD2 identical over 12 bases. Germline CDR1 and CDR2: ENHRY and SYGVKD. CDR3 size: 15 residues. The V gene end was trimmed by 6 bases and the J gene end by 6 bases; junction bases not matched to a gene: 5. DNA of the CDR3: TGTGCCATCAGGACTAGCGGGAGTAAGGCCGGGGAGCTGTTTTTT. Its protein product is CAIRTSGSKAGELFF.

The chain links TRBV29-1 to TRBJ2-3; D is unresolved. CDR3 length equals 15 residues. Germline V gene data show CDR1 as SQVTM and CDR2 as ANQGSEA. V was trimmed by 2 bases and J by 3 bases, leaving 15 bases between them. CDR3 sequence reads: CSVENLGRATDTQYF. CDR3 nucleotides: TGCAGCGTTGAAAATCTTGGTAGGGCAACAGATACGCAGTATTTT.

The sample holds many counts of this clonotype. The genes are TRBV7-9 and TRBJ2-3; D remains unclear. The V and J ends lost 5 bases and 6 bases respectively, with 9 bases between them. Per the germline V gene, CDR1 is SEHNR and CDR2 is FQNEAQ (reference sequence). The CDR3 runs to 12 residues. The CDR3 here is CASSPYYDTQYF. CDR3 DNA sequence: TGTGCCAGCAGCCCCTACTATGATACGCAGTATTTT.

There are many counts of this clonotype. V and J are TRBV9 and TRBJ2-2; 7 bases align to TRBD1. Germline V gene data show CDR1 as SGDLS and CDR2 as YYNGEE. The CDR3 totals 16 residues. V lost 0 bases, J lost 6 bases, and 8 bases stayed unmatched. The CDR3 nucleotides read TGTGCCAGCAGCGTAGCGGGCAGGGGGTACGCCGGGGAGCTGTTTTTT. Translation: CASSVAGRGYAGELFF.

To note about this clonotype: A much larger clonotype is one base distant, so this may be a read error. CDR3 loop: CASSPTASTNTEAFF. CDR3 coding DNA: TGTGCCAGCAGCCCTACCGCCAGTACGAACACTGAAGCTTTCTTT. The rearrangement links TRBV12-3 or TRBV12-4 to TRBJ1-1; D uncertain. Trimming removed 6 bases at V and 1 base at J, with 15 bases between. The CDR3 totals 15 residues.

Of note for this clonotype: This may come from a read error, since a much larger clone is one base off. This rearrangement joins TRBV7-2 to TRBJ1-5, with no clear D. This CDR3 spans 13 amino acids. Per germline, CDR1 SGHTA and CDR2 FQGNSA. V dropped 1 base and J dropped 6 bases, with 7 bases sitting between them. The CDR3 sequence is CASSLGMVQPQHF. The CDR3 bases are TGTGCCAGCAGCTTAGGTATGGTTCAGCCCCAGCATTTT.

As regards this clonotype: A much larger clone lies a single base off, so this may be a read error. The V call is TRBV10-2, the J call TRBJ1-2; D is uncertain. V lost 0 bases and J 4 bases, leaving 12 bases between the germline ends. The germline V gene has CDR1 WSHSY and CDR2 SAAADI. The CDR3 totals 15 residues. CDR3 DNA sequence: TGCGCCAGCAGTGAGTCAGGGCCCCGGGCCTATGGCTACACCTTC. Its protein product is CASSESGPRAYGYTF.

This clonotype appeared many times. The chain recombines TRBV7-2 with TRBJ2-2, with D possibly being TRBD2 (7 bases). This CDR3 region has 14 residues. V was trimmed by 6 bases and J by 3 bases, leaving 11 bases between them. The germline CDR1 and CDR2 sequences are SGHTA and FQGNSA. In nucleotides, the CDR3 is TGTGCCAGCAGGGGGGGGGGCCACACCGGGGAGCTGTTTTTT. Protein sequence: CASRGGGHTGELFF.

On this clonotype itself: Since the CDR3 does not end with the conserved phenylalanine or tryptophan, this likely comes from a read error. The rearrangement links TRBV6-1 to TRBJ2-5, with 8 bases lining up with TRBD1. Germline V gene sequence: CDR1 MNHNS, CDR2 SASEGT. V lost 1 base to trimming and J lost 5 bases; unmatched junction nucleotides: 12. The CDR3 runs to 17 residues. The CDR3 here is CASSEGSPGQVRETQYL. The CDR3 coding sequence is TGTGCCAGCAGTGAAGGGAGCCCGGGACAGGTTCGGGAGACCCAGTACCTC.

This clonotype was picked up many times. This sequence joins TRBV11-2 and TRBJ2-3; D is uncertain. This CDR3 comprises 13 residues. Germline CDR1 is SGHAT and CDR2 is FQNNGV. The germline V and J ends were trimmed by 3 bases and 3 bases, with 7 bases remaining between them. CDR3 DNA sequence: TGTGCCAGCAGCTTTGTCGGGACAGATACGCAGTATTTT. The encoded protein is CASSFVGTDTQYF.

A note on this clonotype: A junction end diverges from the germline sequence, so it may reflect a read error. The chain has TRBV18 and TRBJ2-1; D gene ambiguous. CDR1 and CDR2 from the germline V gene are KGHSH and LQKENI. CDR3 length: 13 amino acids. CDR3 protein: CASSPTDYNGQFF. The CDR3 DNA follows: TGTGCCAGCTCGCCGACGGATTACAATGGGCAGTTCTTC.

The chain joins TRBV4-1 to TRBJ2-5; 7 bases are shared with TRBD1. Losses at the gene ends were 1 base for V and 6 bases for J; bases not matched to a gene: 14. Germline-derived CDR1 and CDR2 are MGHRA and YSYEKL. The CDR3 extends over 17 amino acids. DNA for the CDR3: TGCGCCAGCAGCCAAGTTAGACAGGGTGAAACTAAAAAGACCCAGTACTTC. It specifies CASSQVRQGETKKTQYF.

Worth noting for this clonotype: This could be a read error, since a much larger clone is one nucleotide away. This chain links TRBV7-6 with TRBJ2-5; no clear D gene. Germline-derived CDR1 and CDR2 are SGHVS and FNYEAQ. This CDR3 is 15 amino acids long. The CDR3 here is CASRLRARWQETQYF. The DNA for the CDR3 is TGTGCCAGCCGCTTAAGGGCTAGGTGGCAAGAGACCCAGTACTTC.

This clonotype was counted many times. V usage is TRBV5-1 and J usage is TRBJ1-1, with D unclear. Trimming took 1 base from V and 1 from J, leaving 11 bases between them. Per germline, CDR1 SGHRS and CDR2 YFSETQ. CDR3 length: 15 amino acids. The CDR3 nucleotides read TGCGCCAGCAGCTTGACGGTGGACGGGAACACTGAAGCTTTCTTT. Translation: CASSLTVDGNTEAFF.

The CDR3 spells CASSQWDRGIEAFF. CDR3 nucleotides: TGTGCCAGCAGCCAATGGGACAGGGGAATTGAAGCTTTCTTT. The chain recombines TRBV14 with TRBJ1-1; TRBD1 matches at 10 bases. Germline CDR1 and CDR2: SGHDN and FVKESK. The CDR3 contains 14 residues. With V trimmed by 2 bases and J by 7 bases, 4 bases remained unmatched.